These T cell receptor beta chains were read from a single sample in a study of blood T cells in healthy people across ages. TCRdb used MiXCR to reprocess the 5' RACE reads, holding one entry per CDR3 protein. Of roughly 900,000 distinct CDR3 sequences listed, 40% to 60% are singletons. Specimen: blood. The receptors come from a man in his thirties or forties in good health. Each CDR3 is given with its conserved first and last residue. A D gene is named only where the DNA matches it firmly. Size is omitted from some rows. Given values are once, few, many or a class for expanded clones.

clone size | J gene | V gene | D gene | CDR3 DNA | CDR3 protein
few | TRBJ2-7 | TRBV7-2 | TRBD2 | TGTGCCAGCGCGTCGGGACTAGCGGGCTACGAGCAGTACTTC | CASASGLAGYEQYF
- | TRBJ2-1 | TRBV28 | TRBD2 | TGTGCCAGCAGTTCCCCGATTAGCGGGGTCGATGAGCAGTTCTTC | CASSSPISGVDEQFF
- | TRBJ2-3 | TRBV20-1 | - | TGCAGTGCGCGTACCGGGAGCACATTAGATACGCAGTATTTT | CSARTGSTLDTQYF
few | TRBJ1-1 | TRBV9 | - | TGTGCCAGCAGCTCAACCCAATTTGAAGCTTTCTTT | CASSSTQFEAFF
few | TRBJ1-1 | TRBV15 | - | TGTGCCACCAGCAGAGCCAGGTACACTGAAGCTTTCTTT | CATSRARYTEAFF
few | TRBJ2-7 | TRBV28 | TRBD2 | TGTGCCAGCACCACCTTAGCGGGGGCCTTTAATCAATATGAGCAGTACTTC | CASTTLAGAFNQYEQYF
few | TRBJ1-2 | TRBV27 | TRBD1 | TGTGCCAGCAGTCCCGGACAGGGGGCGTATGGCTACACCTTC | CASSPGQGAYGYTF
- | TRBJ2-1 | TRBV20-1 | - | TGCGGCGGAAAAAGGGGCTCCTACAATGAGCAGTTCTTC | CGGKRGSYNEQFF
few | TRBJ2-7 | TRBV7-2 | TRBD2 | TGTGCCAGCAGCTGGAGCGGGGGAGCAAACTACGAGCAGTACTTC | CASSWSGGANYEQYF
many | TRBJ2-1 | TRBV12-3/TRBV12-4 | TRBD2 | TGTGCCAGCAGTCCAACTAGCGGGACAGACAATGAGCAGTTCTTC | CASSPTSGTDNEQFF
many | TRBJ2-3 | TRBV12-3/TRBV12-4 | TRBD1 | TGTGCCAGCAGTCCCCGACAGGGAAGGACAGATACGCAGTATTTT | CASSPRQGRTDTQYF
few | TRBJ1-6 | TRBV6-2/TRBV6-3 | TRBD1 | TGTGCCAGCAGTAACCGGGACAGGGGAAGGGATTCACCCCTCCACTTT | CASSNRDRGRDSPLHF
- | TRBJ2-2 | TRBV7-9 | - | TGTGCCAGCAGCTTAGATGGGTCTAAAAGAGCAGGATCGAACACCGGGGAGCTGTTTTTT | CASSLDGSKRAGSNTGELFF
few | TRBJ2-7 | TRBV12-3/TRBV12-4 | - | TGTGCCAGCAGTCGACACGGGTACGAGCAGTACTTC | CASSRHGYEQYF
- | TRBJ1-2 | TRBV27 | TRBD1 | TGTGCCAGCCACCGGGGGAGGGGGCAGAACTATGGCTACACCTTC | CASHRGRGQNYGYTF
many | TRBJ1-2 | TRBV29-1 | - | TGCAGCATACGGGATCCCAGGGACTATGGCTACACCTTC | CSIRDPRDYGYTF
- | TRBJ2-1 | TRBV24-1 | TRBD1 | TGTGCCACCAGTGATCTAAAACAGGGGGCTAGTAATGAGCAGTTCTTC | CATSDLKQGASNEQFF
- | TRBJ1-4 | TRBV6-6 | - | TGTGCCAGCCGGGGGGGGAGTTCAGGGAATGAAAAACTGTTTTTT | CASRGGSSGNEKLFF
- | TRBJ1-1 | TRBV28 | - | TGTGCCAGCAGTTTAGGGGCTCCCACTGAAGCTTTCTTT | CASSLGAPTEAFF
few | TRBJ1-1 | TRBV20-1 | - | TGCAGTGCTAGTGGTACGGAGAACACTGAAGCTTTCTTT | CSASGTENTEAFF
- | TRBJ2-1 | TRBV29-1 | - | TGCAGCGTTGAACGGGGTTTGGGAACCTACAATGAGCAGTTCTTC | CSVERGLGTYNEQFF
- | TRBJ1-6 | TRBV27 | TRBD1 | TGTGCCAGCAGTTTTAGACCTACCGGGACAGGGTCCCCCAATTCACCCCTCCACTTT | CASSFRPTGTGSPNSPLHF
- | TRBJ2-7 | TRBV11-3 | - | TGTGCCAGCTCTATGGTTTCGGGGCGAGAGCAGTACTTC | CASSMVSGREQYF
- | TRBJ1-2 | TRBV24-1 | TRBD1 | TGTGCCCCCAGTGATCCGGGACAGGGAGCCCATGGTGGCTACACCTTC | CAPSDPGQGAHGGYTF
- | TRBJ2-4 | TRBV7-2 | TRBD2 | TGTGCCAGCAGCCGGACTAGCGGGGGGGCCCAGGAAAACATTCAGTACTTC | CASSRTSGGAQENIQYF
- | TRBJ1-2 | TRBV28 | TRBD1 | TGTGCCAGCAGTGGGACAGTTCAACATGGCTACACCTTC | CASSGTVQHGYTF
- | TRBJ1-2 | TRBV6-6 | TRBD1 | TGTGCCAGCAGTTACGGGGACAGGGCCAACTATGGCTACACCTTC | CASSYGDRANYGYTF
few | TRBJ1-6 | TRBV28 | TRBD1 | TGTGCCAGCAGCCCTGACCCGGGACAGGCCCTCCTCCCACATAATTCACCCCTCCACTTT | CASSPDPGQALLPHNSPLHF
few | TRBJ2-1 | TRBV5-5 | TRBD1 | TGTGCCAGCAGCCCCGCCCGGGACAGGGGAAACAATGAGCAGTTCTTC | CASSPARDRGNNEQFF
- | TRBJ2-5 | TRBV24-1 | - | TGTGCCACCAGTGATGGGGGGTTCAATGAGCAGTACTTC | CATSDGGFNEQYF
- | TRBJ2-7 | TRBV27 | - | TGTGCCAGCAGTTTAATCGGTCGTGGGCAGACCGCAATCTACGAGCAGTACTTC | CASSLIGRGQTAIYEQYF
- | TRBJ2-5 | TRBV20-1 | TRBD2 | TGCAGTGCTCTCCTAGCGGGGGGCGGCCAAGAGACCCAGTACTTC | CSALLAGGGQETQYF